This T cell receptor beta chain was recorded in a study of cytomegalovirus exposure and HLA in healthy donors. The CDR3 loop spans 16 amino acids. Germline V gene data show CDR1 as SGHDT and CDR2 as YYEEEE. The V end lost 0 bases, the J end lost 2 bases, and 11 bases lay between the germline ends. Assay used: immunoSEQ multiplex PCR; TCRdb lists only in-frame clones, some missing. The sample yields about 180,000 clones, around nine tenths seen once. For this clone: As yet, its antigen is unknown.

Donors came from a validation cohort of over a hundred subjects, distinct from the first 666-subject cohort. General study results and limits: The TCR clusters that emerged in the first cohort tended, a later analysis found, to co-occur in the approximately 130 validation repertoires. Despite most TCR sequences being rare, some public TCRs occurred in many donors. The authors listed 180 or so TCR beta chains as cytomegalovirus-associated.

The sequencing input was PBMCs. The TCR comes from a young man in good health and CMV-seropositive. This chain joins TRBV5-6 and TRBJ2-2; maybe TRBD2 (6 bases). The CDR3 spells CASSLGGRSNTGELFF. For the CDR3, the DNA is TGTGCCAGCAGCTTGGGTGGGAGGAGCAACACCGGGGAGCTGTTTTTT. The variable domain in full, with the rest retrieved from reference TRBV5-6 and TRBJ2-2, is DAGVTQSPTHLIKTRGQQVTLRCSPKSGHDTVSWYQQALGQGPQFIFQYYEEEERQRGNFPDRFSGHQFPNYSSELNVNALLLGDSALYLCASSLGGRSNTGELFFGEGSRLTVL.